The source of this TCR beta chain is a study of identical twins (dated by TCRdb to the mid-2010s). With respect to the entire study: To test whether fetal clonotypes persist, this study deep-sequenced TCR alpha and beta repertoires from monozygotic twins, from unrelated adults of various ages, and from cord blood. To rule out contamination, the twin experiments were replicated at different times with different library preparation protocols.

All donors were healthy Caucasians. Three pairs of female monozygotic twins, all aged roughly 18 to 29 years, were included in the twin cohort. Peripheral blood mononuclear cells were used as the source from which RNA for TCR libraries was isolated. The trim is 8 bases for V and 9 bases for J, with a gap of 5 bases between the germline ends. CDR1 SGHDN and CDR2 FVKESK are derived from the germline V gene. The CDR3 runs 10 residues from the cysteine to the phenylalanine. Only CDR3 DNA is held: 30 bases, read in frame from base 1. Broad study findings and their caveats: A weaker excess of twin sharing was found in beta out-of-frame sequences because the signal-to-noise ratio was lowered by fewer shared sequences. Fewer insertions were carried by abundant cord blood beta clonotypes, a similar but weaker trend appeared in young adult naive repertoires, and no such trend appeared in memory repertoires. Invariant T cells such as MAIT and iNKT could partly confound zero-insertion analyses, although diverse VJ usage argued against such confounding for most clonotypes. Conclusions relied on cross-sectional statistical analysis, since the same donors could not be followed over many years. Recombination models systematically underestimated out-of-frame TCR alpha sharing in monozygotic twins but agreed with sharing between unrelated individuals. Compared with coincidental sharing between unrelated individuals, an excess of low generation-probability sequences was observed among out-of-frame TCR alpha sequences shared between twins.

This clonotype came up many times. It has no known antigen specificity. No much larger clone is present one base from it, and per-base qualities are unavailable. Library preparation used 5' RACE. Reads for this sample came from an Illumina HiSeq 2000. Template switching added a universal primer binding site, and the final cDNA carried a unique molecular identifier that allowed TCR cDNA molecules to be counted accurately. Specific primers in the conserved constant-segment region were used to synthesize first-strand cDNA for TCR alpha and beta chains. Each cDNA library was double barcoded, with a SMART-Mk sample barcode plus Illumina barcodes, to control for contamination. TruSeq adapter sequences along with Illumina sample barcodes were introduced in two successive PCR steps. The TCR alpha and beta cDNA libraries were sequenced on the Illumina HiSeq platform using custom primers. The study's own analysis went as follows. Unique molecular identifiers were extracted from raw reads with MiGEC, and CDR3 positions were determined with MiXCR. Recombination models were inferred per individual with the repgenHMM and IGoR tools using an EM algorithm. Shared clonotype analysis was performed with the tcR package in R, normalizing sharing by the product of cloneset sizes. To study raw recombination without the effects of thymic and clonal selection, out-of-frame nonproductive sequences were analyzed. TCRdb passed the public sequencing reads through fastp at Q25 and MiXCR, retaining productive beta sequences. Each entry merges the rows of one CDR3 protein and shows their most common DNA and genes. TCRdb assigned the V and J calls; the authors' analysis was not used. This sample gives 700,000 to 950,000 distinct CDR3 sequences in total; around 12% of them show up just once. The ten largest clones represent around 1.5% of the sample.

These records were also assigned to another study, of yellow fever vaccine responses in identical twins. As noted in the second study: According to the authors, in identical twins the way T cells responded to vaccination appeared partly convergent and partly personalized. Focusing on identical twins, the study followed the T cell clones that responded to the vaccine, and did so with precision.

The V gene is TRBV14 and the J gene is TRBJ1-6; TRBD1 could be the D gene, as 5 bases match. The sequenced material came from PBMCs. This clonotype was sampled from a woman aged 18-29 years in good health. DNA sequence: TGTGCCAGCGGGGGTTCACCCCTCCACTTT. The translation is CASGGSPLHF. When the CDR3 is completed using the reference TRBV14 and TRBJ1-6 genes on either side, the full variable domain is EAGVTQFPSHSVIEKGQTVTLRCDPISGHDNLYWYRRVMGKEIKFLLHFVKESKQDESGMPNNRFLAERTGGTYSTLKVQPAELEDSGVYFCASGGSPLHFGNGTRLTVT.